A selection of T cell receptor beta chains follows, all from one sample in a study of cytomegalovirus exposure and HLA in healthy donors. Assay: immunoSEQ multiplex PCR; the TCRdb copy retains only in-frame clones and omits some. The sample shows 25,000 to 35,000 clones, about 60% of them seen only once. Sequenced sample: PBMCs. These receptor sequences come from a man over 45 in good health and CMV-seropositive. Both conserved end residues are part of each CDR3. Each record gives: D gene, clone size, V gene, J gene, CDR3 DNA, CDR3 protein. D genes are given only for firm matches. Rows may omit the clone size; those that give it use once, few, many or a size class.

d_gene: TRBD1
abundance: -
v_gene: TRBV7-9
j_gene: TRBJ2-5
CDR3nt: TGTGCCAGCAGCTTCCTACAGGGGGCCAACGACTTC
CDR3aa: CASSFLQGANDF

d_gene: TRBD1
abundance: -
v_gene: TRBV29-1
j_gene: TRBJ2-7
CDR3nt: TGCAGCGTCCAATTGACAGGGTACGAGCAGTACTTC
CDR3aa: CSVQLTGYEQYF

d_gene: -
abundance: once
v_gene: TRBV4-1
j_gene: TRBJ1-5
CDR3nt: TGCGCCAGCAGCCAAGGGAAACCGGGTCCCTTGGGCAATCAGCCCCAGCATTTT
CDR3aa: CASSQGKPGPLGNQPQHF

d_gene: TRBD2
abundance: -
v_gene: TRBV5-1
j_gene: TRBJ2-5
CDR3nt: TGCGCCAGCAGCGCGCGGGGGGGAGTGGAGACCCAGTACTTC
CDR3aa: CASSARGGVETQYF

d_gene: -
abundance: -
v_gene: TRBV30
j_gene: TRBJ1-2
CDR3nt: TGTGCCTGGGGGAGTGGAGGGAGGGTCGGTCACTATGGCTACACCTTC
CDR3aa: CAWGSGGRVGHYGYTF

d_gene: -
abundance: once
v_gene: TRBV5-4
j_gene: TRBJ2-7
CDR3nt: TGTGCCAGCAGCTTGGCAGGCAGTACCTACGAGCAGTACTTC
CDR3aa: CASSLAGSTYEQYF

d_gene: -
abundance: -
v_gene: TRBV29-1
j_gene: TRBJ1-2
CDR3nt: TGCAGCGTTGTCAGTGGCTACACCTTC
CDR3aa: CSVVSGYTF

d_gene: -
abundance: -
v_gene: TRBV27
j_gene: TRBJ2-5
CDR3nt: TGTGCCAGCAGTTTTCGGAGACAAGAGACCCAGTACTTC
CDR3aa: CASSFRRQETQYF

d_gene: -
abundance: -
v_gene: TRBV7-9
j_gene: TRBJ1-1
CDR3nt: TGTGCCAGCAGCCCCCGGGGGGTGGTTGACACTGAAGCTTTCTTT
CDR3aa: CASSPRGVVDTEAFF

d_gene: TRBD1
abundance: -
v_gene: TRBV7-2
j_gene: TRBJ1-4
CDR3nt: TGTGCCAGCAGCTTCGACAGGGCTAATGAAAAACTGTTTTTT
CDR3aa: CASSFDRANEKLFF

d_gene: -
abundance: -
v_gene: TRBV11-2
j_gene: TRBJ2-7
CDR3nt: TGTGCCAGCAGCTTAGGCAGCTCCTACGAGCAGTACTTC
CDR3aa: CASSLGSSYEQYF

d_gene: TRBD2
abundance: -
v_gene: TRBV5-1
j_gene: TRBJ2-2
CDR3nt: TGCGCCAGCAGCCTCCTGACTAGCGACAACACCGGGGAGCTGTTTTTT
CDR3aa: CASSLLTSDNTGELFF

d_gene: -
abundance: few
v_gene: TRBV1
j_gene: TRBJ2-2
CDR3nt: TGCACCAGCAGCCTGTCTAGCGGACGGATCCCCGGGGAGCTGTTTTTT
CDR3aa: CTSSLSSGRIPGELFF

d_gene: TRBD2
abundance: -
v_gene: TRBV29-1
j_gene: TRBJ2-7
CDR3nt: TGCAGCGTTGAGGGGGGAGGGGCGAGTTACGAGCAGTACTTC
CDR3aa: CSVEGGGASYEQYF

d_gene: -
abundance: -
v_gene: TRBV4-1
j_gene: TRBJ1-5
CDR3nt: TGCGCCAGCAGCCAAGAATCGTTAGCTCTGCCCCAGCATTTT
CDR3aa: CASSQESLALPQHF

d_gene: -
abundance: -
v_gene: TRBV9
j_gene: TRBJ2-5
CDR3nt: TGTGCCAGCAGCGTAACCGGGATTGGGGGGGAGACCCAGTACTTC
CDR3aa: CASSVTGIGGETQYF

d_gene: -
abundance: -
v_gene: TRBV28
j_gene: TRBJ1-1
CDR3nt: TGTGCCAGCAGTTACCCGACAGGTGCAGTAACTGAAGCTTTCTTT
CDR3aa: CASSYPTGAVTEAFF

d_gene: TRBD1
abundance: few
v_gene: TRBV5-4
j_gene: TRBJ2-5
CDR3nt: TGTGCCAGCACCCGACAGGGTACCGAGACCCAGTACTTC
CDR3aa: CASTRQGTETQYF

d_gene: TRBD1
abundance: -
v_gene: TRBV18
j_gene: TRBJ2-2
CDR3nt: TGTGCCAGCTCACCACCGGGACAGGGGGTCACCGGGGAGCTGTTTTTT
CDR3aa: CASSPPGQGVTGELFF

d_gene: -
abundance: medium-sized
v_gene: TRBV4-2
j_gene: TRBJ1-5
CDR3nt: TGTGCCAGCAGCCAAGACTTAAATCAGCCCCAGCATTTT
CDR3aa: CASSQDLNQPQHF

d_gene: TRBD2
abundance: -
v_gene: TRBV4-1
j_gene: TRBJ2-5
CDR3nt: TGCGCCAGCAGCCAACCCCCGGGACTAGCCCTCCAAGAGACCCAGTACTTC
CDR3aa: CASSQPPGLALQETQYF

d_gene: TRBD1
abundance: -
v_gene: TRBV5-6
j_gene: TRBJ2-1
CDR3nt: TGTGCCAGCAGCTTGAAAGGGACAGGGTACAATGAGCAGTTCTTC
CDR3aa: CASSLKGTGYNEQFF

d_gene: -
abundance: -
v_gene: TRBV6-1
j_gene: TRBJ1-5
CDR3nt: TGTGCCAGCAGTGAAGGGAGGACAGTTTATGAGCCCCAGCATTTT
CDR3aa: CASSEGRTVYEPQHF

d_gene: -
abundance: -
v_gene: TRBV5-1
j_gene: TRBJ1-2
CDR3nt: TGCGCCAGCAGCCCAAGAGGACAGTCTGGCTACACCTTC
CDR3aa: CASSPRGQSGYTF

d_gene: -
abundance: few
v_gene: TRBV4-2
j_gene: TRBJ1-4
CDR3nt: TGTGCCAGCAGCCAAGAGCTCCCCGGGGGGTGGGTGGCAACTAATGAAAAACTGTTTTTT
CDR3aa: CASSQELPGGWVATNEKLFF

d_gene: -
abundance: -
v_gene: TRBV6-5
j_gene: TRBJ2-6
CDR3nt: TGTGCCAGCAGTTACTCCGGCTCTGGGGCCAACGTCCTGACTTTC
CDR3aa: CASSYSGSGANVLTF

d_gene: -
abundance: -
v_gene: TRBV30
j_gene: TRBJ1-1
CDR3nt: TGTGCCTGGAGTGTACGGGGGGCTGAAGCTTTCTTT
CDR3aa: CAWSVRGAEAFF

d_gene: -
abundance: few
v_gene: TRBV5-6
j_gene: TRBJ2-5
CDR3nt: TGTGCCAGCAGCTTGCCAGGGGTCGTCGAGACCCAGTACTTC
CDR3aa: CASSLPGVVETQYF

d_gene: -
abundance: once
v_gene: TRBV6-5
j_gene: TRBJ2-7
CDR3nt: TGTGCCAGCAGCTCTCGCTACGAGCAGTACTTC
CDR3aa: CASSSRYEQYF

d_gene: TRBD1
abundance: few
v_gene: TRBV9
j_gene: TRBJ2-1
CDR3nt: TGTGCCAGCAGCTCGAGGCCTGGACAGGGGAGCAGTTACAATGAGCAGTTCTTC
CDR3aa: CASSSRPGQGSSYNEQFF

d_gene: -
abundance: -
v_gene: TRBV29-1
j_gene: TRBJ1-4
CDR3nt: TGCAGCGTTCAAGCCCCAAAAGGCGGAAAACTGTTTTTT
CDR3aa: CSVQAPKGGKLFF

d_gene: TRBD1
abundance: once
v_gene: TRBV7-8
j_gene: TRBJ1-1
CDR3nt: TGTGCCAGCAGCTTGGGACAGGGGGAGAACACTGAAGCTTTCTTT
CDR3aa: CASSLGQGENTEAFF

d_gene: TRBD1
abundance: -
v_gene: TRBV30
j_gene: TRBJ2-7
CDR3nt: TGTGCCTGGAGTGGAGCGGGGACAGGGGCAACCTACGAGCAGTACTTC
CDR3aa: CAWSGAGTGATYEQYF

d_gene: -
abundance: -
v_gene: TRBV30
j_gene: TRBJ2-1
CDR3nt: TGTGCCTGGAGCGGGAAGGATGAGCAGTTCTTC
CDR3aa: CAWSGKDEQFF

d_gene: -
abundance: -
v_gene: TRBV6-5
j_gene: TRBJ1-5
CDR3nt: TGTGCCAGCAGTTACTCCCGGGACAATCAGCCCCAGCATTTT
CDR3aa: CASSYSRDNQPQHF